Following are 27 T cell receptor beta chains from one sample sequenced in a study of beta chain features in type 1 diabetes. Every isolated RNA sample was fully reverse transcribed, so sequencing captured expressed TCRB transcripts. Only in-frame clones appear in the TCRdb table, and some are missing; sequencing was by immunoSEQ multiplex PCR. The table records roughly 400,000 clones, about 15% of them present only once. The sequencing sample was made of naive CD4+ T cells from blood. Every receptor here comes from a man between 25 and 39 years old in good health.

This rearrangement joins TRBV12-5 to TRBJ2-5; D gene unclear. V lost 4 bases and J 5 bases, leaving 11 bases between the germline ends. There are 13 residues in the CDR3. The V gene's germline CDR1 is LGHNT and CDR2 FRNRAP. CDR3 region: CASGSGPTETQYF. CDR3 DNA sequence: TGTGCTAGTGGTTCGGGCCCAACGGAGACCCAGTACTTC.

This clone was found a few times. The V call is TRBV9, the J call TRBJ2-1; 12 positions agree with TRBD2. The CDR3 contains 15 residues. The V and J ends lost 6 bases and 5 bases, in that order; junction bases with no gene match: 6. Germline CDR1 is SGDLS and CDR2 is YYNGEE. CDR3 sequence reads: CASTLTSGSNNEQFF. As DNA, the CDR3 is TGTGCCAGCACCTTGACTAGCGGGAGTAACAATGAGCAGTTCTTC.

The chain recombines TRBV6-5 with TRBJ1-3; no clear D gene. The CDR3 covers 14 residues. V lost 4 bases and J lost 4, with 11 bases in between. In germline, CDR1 is MNHEY, CDR2 SVGAGI. In nucleotides, the CDR3 is TGTGCCAGCAGTTTCGGAGGCGGCGGAAACACCATATATTTT. The encoded protein is CASSFGGGGNTIYF.

The genes are TRBV6-1 and TRBJ2-5; 8 bases line up with TRBD1. With 7 bases clipped from V and 4 bases from J, the junction kept 5 bases outside the gene matches. This CDR3 has 13 residues. Germline V gene lookup returns CDR1 MNHNS and CDR2 SASEGT. The CDR3 protein is CASKRTGRETQYF. CDR3 DNA: TGTGCCAGCAAAAGGACAGGGAGAGAGACCCAGTACTTC.

This clone occurred a few times. The chain couples TRBV7-8 to TRBJ2-5; 9 bases are shared with TRBD1. V lost 5 bases to trimming and J lost 5 bases; unmatched junction nucleotides: 3. Germline V CDR1 and CDR2: SGHVS, FQNEAQ. This CDR3 contains 13 residues. Here the CDR3 reads CASSHRGQETQYF. In DNA form, the CDR3 reads TGTGCCAGCAGCCACAGGGGGCAGGAGACCCAGTACTTC.

This clone was recorded a few times. V gene TRBV4-3 combines with J gene TRBJ2-4, with D perhaps given as TRBD1 or TRBD2 (5 bases each). CDR1 is LGHNA and CDR2 is YSLEER in the germline V gene. The CDR3 totals 18 residues. V gave up 4 bases and J gave up 2 bases, with 21 bases separating them. The CDR3 DNA sequence: TGCGCCAGCAGCCCATTGAGGGGAAGCTTATCCTCCAAAAACATTCAGTACTTC. It codes for CASSPLRGSLSSKNIQYF.

J is TRBJ2-1 and V is TRBV29-1; D might be TRBD1 or TRBD2, each matching 5 bases. V gave up 8 bases and J gave up 9 bases, with 17 bases separating them. The CDR3 covers 12 residues. Germline V CDR1 and CDR2: SQVTM, ANQGSEA. The CDR3 coding sequence is TGCAGCCTGGGGCACGGGAACGCTGAGCAGTTCTTC. Its translation: CSLGHGNAEQFF.

This clone appeared a few times. An end of the junction does not agree with germline; a read error may underlie this. This chain links TRBV10-3 with TRBJ2-3, with 12 bases aligning to TRBD2. The germline gives CDR1 ENHRY, CDR2 SYGVKD. The CDR3 runs to 14 residues. The CDR3 here is CAIKTSGSTDTQYF. The CDR3 DNA follows: TGTGCCATCAAGACTAGCGGGAGCACTGATACGCAGTATTTT.

The chain couples TRBV4-2 to TRBJ2-5, with 8 bases matching TRBD2. The CDR3 is 13 residues long. Germline CDR1 reads LGHNA; CDR2 reads YNFKEQ. V gave up 1 base and J gave up 11 bases; unmatched junction bases: 6. The CDR3 loop reads CASSQAGLEEQYF. The DNA of the CDR3 is TGTGCCAGCAGCCAAGCGGGACTAGAGGAGCAGTACTTC.

In this sample, this clone turned up a few times. V gene TRBV29-1 combines with J gene TRBJ2-1; 9 bases match TRBD2. Germline V lookup: CDR1 SQVTM, CDR2 ANQGSEA. After removal of 1 base from V and 4 bases from J, the junction contained 2 bases not matched to a gene. This CDR3 spans 14 amino acids. CDR3 loop: CSVEGLADYNEQFF. The CDR3 coding sequence is TGCAGCGTTGAAGGACTAGCGGATTACAATGAGCAGTTCTTC.

This clone was observed a few times. This rearrangement joins TRBV9 to TRBJ2-5; no definite D call. The V gene lost 3 bases and the J gene lost 2 bases, with 14 bases spanning the gap. The CDR3 contains 15 residues. Looked up from germline, CDR1 is SGDLS and CDR2 is YYNGEE. As DNA, the CDR3 is TGTGCCAGCAGCGGGATGGGTGAGGAACAAGAGACCCAGTACTTC. Translating it yields CASSGMGEEQETQYF. Complete variable domain (other parts from reference TRBV9 and TRBJ2-5): DSGVTQTPKHLITATGQRVTLRCSPRSGDLSVYWYQQSLDQGLQFLIQYYNGEERAKGNILERFSAQQFPDLHSELNLSSLELGDSALYFCASSGMGEEQETQYFGPGTRLLVL.

This chain links TRBV27 with TRBJ2-2, with D possibly being TRBD1 (5 bases). With 6 bases removed from V and 3 bases from J, the gap between germline ends came to 11 bases. The CDR3 runs to 14 residues. CDR1 and CDR2 from the germline V gene are MNHEY and SMNVEV (reference sequence). CDR3 DNA sequence: TGTGCCAGCAGGGCTAGGGGCGACACCGGGGAGCTGTTTTTT. Translation gives CASRARGDTGELFF.

This clone was detected many times. This chain uses TRBV30 with TRBJ2-7; perhaps TRBD1 as D (5 bases). Trimming removed 1 base at V and 3 bases at J, with 13 bases between. Germline lookup yields CDR1 GTSNPN and CDR2 SVGIG (reference sequence). The CDR3 totals 14 residues. The CDR3 spells CAWSGFDRNYEQYV. For the CDR3, the DNA is TGTGCCTGGAGTGGATTCGACAGAAACTACGAGCAGTACGTC.

This clone was picked up a small number of times. The chain employs TRBV5-1 and TRBJ2-7; the D gene is possibly TRBD1 (6 bases). This CDR3 is built from 12 residues. V was pared by 3 bases and J by 6 bases, with 10 bases between. CDR1 SGHRS and CDR2 YFSETQ come from the germline V gene. CDR3: CASSSGQSEQYF. The CDR3, as DNA: TGCGCCAGCAGCTCCGGACAGAGCGAGCAGTACTTC.

This clone has a handful of counts. The chain recombines TRBV25-1 with TRBJ2-7; unclear D gene. V was pared by 3 bases and J by 2 bases, with 2 bases between. Germline V CDR1 and CDR2: MGHDK, SYGVNS. CDR3 length equals 11 residues. In DNA form, the CDR3 reads TGTGCCAGCAGTGATGCCTACGAGCAGTACTTC. This translates into CASSDAYEQYF.

This chain links TRBV30 with TRBJ2-2; D is possibly TRBD1 (5 bases). The germline V gene has CDR1 GTSNPN and CDR2 SVGIG (reference sequence). The CDR3 runs to 14 residues. The V end lost 4 bases, the J end lost 6 bases, and 15 bases lay between the germline ends. The CDR3 DNA reads TGTGCCTGGAAACCGGACACCGGCGCCGGGGAGCTGTTTTTT. Translation: CAWKPDTGAGELFF.

This clone turned up a few times. The chain combines TRBV2 with TRBJ2-7; possibly TRBD1 for D (6 bases). Germline V gene sequence: CDR1 SNHLY, CDR2 FYNNEI. The CDR3 is 19 amino acids. V was trimmed by 1 base and J by 4 bases, leaving 26 bases between them. Here the CDR3 reads CASSEGPLWTVGKNYEQYV. CDR3 DNA: TGTGCCAGCAGTGAAGGGCCACTATGGACAGTAGGGAAAAATTACGAGCAGTACGTC.

This clone was picked up a small number of times. The J gene is TRBJ1-3, the V gene TRBV25-1; tentatively, D is TRBD1 (6 bases). V gave up 5 bases and J gave up 2 bases, with 13 bases separating them. This CDR3 has 15 amino acids. CDR1 and CDR2 (germline): MGHDK, SYGVNS. The CDR3 is CASSSHGGPGNTIYF. The DNA of the CDR3 is TGTGCCAGCAGTTCACACGGGGGGCCTGGAAACACCATATATTTT.

This clone showed up just a few times. The chain joins TRBV13 to TRBJ2-3; 7 bases line up with TRBD2. The CDR3 is 14 amino acids. From germline, CDR1 is PRHDT and CDR2 FYEKMQ (reference sequence). J was trimmed by 2 bases and V by 8 bases; bases with no gene match: 7. The CDR3 sequence: CASRPAGSTDTQYF. The CDR3 DNA is TGTGCCAGCCGCCCAGCGGGATCCACAGATACGCAGTATTTT.

This chain connects TRBV10-3 to TRBJ2-1, with unresolved D. From germline, CDR1 is ENHRY and CDR2 SYGVKD. This CDR3 has 13 residues. The V and J ends lost 4 bases and 9 bases respectively, with 13 bases between them. The CDR3 loop reads CAISGGSFSEQFF. CDR3 coding DNA: TGTGCCATCAGTGGAGGAAGCTTCAGTGAGCAGTTCTTC.

The chain has TRBV29-1 and TRBJ2-3, with a weak D call TRBD1 (6 bases). The CDR3 runs to 15 residues. Per germline, CDR1 SQVTM and CDR2 ANQGSEA. V lost 7 bases to trimming and J lost 0 bases, with 17 bases between them. CDR3 nucleotides: TGCAGCGGCCTCGGGACAACTTCTAGCACAGATACGCAGTATTTT. Its protein product is CSGLGTTSSTDTQYF.

This CDR3 is CASSVGPSPGDGYTF. CDR3 DNA sequence: TGTGCCAGCAGCGTAGGTCCCTCTCCAGGGGATGGCTACACCTTC. The chain is built from TRBV9 and TRBJ1-2, with D possibly TRBD1 on 6 matching bases. In germline, CDR1 is SGDLS, CDR2 YYNGEE. This CDR3 spans 15 amino acids. V lost 0 bases to trimming and J lost 6 bases, with 15 bases between them.

V and J are TRBV11-2 and TRBJ2-3; the D gene is possibly TRBD2 (6 bases). This CDR3 spans 14 amino acids. From germline, CDR1 is SGHAT and CDR2 FQNNGV. Trimming took off 4 bases at V and 4 bases at J, with 12 bases between the two ends. Here the CDR3 DNA reads TGTGCCAGCAGCTCCGCCACGGGGGCAGATACGCAGTATTTT. Its translation: CASSSATGADTQYF. Full variable domain (rest looked up from reference TRBV11-2 and TRBJ2-3): EAGVAQSPRYKIIEKRQSVAFWCNPISGHATLYWYQQILGQGPKLLIQFQNNGVVDDSQLPKDRFSAERLKGVDSTLKIQPAKLEDSAVYLCASSSATGADTQYFGPGTRLTVL.

This clone has more than one count but fewer than ten. The chain recombines TRBV5-6 with TRBJ2-3, with 11 nucleotides matching TRBD1. The V gene's germline CDR1 is SGHDT and CDR2 YYEEEE. CDR3 length: 13 residues. V lost 5 bases, J lost 5 bases, and 1 base stayed unmatched. The chain's CDR3 is CASRGTGGDTQYF. CDR3 DNA sequence: TGTGCCAGCAGAGGGACAGGGGGAGATACGCAGTATTTT. Drawing the rest from reference TRBV5-6 and TRBJ2-3, the complete variable domain is DAGVTQSPTHLIKTRGQQVTLRCSPKSGHDTVSWYQQALGQGPQFIFQYYEEEERQRGNFPDRFSGHQFPNYSSELNVNALLLGDSALYLCASRGTGGDTQYFGPGTRLTVL.

CDR3 nucleotide sequence: TGCGCCAGCAGCCAATTTTTTGGGGGGACGAGCTCCTACGAGCAGTACTTC. Amino acids: CASSQFFGGTSSYEQYF. The chain has TRBV4-3 and TRBJ2-7, with D possibly being TRBD2 (6 bases). Germline V lookup: CDR1 LGHNA, CDR2 YSLEER. Trimming took 2 bases from V and 0 from J, leaving 17 bases between them. The length of the CDR3 is 17 residues.

Only a few counts were recorded for this clone. V usage is TRBV7-9 and J usage is TRBJ2-3, with 11 bases aligning to TRBD2. This CDR3 spans 16 amino acids. Looked up from germline, CDR1 is SEHNR and CDR2 is FQNEAQ (reference sequence). With V trimmed by 5 bases and J by 4 bases, 8 bases remained unmatched. The CDR3 sequence: CASSPATSGDADTQYF. In nucleotides, the CDR3 is TGTGCCAGCAGCCCCGCGACTAGCGGGGACGCAGATACGCAGTATTTT.

V and J are TRBV7-9 and TRBJ2-1; unclear D gene. V lost 5 bases and J lost 4, with 18 bases in between. CDR3 length: 16 amino acids. Germline V gene sequence: CDR1 SEHNR, CDR2 FQNEAQ (reference sequence). CDR3 in amino acids: CASSEGSLVSYNEQFF. The DNA of the CDR3 is TGTGCCAGCAGCGAAGGATCTCTAGTGAGTTACAATGAGCAGTTCTTC.